This T cell receptor beta chain was recorded in a study of OX40 agonist ivuxolimab in advanced cancers. Study-wide results and caveats: Among some nonresponders, normalized T-cell clonal expansion was also low.

The CDR3 runs 14 residues. Trimming removed 5 bases at V and 5 bases at J, with 12 bases between. Per the germline V gene, CDR1 is MNHEY and CDR2 is SVGAGI. Libraries were prepared by immunoSEQ multiplex PCR; TCRdb keeps only in-frame clonotypes and omits some of them. The data hold tens of thousands of clones, with 75% to 90% observed a single time. Notes on this clone: The antigen is not known.

The TCR sequence derives from an adult with an advanced solid tumor such as melanoma, head and neck, liver or kidney cancer. The sequenced sample was CD4+ or CD8+ T cells sorted from blood, obtained in a trial of the OX40 agonist ivuxolimab. The chain is built from TRBV6-5 and TRBJ1-4; D is possibly TRBD1 (5 bases). The CDR3, as DNA: TGTGCCAGCAGTCGGACATACCGCAATGAAAAACTGTTTTTT. As protein: CASSRTYRNEKLFF.